One T cell receptor beta chain is described in this entry. Its antigen is not known. Every PCR got spiked synthetic TCR analog templates. The protocol was immunoSEQ multiplex PCR, while the TCRdb copy is restricted to in-frame clones and leaves out a portion. The table shows about 74,000 clones, with about nine tenths occurring only once. Time point of the sample: pretreatment peripheral blood. The source of the sample is a study of PD-L1 blockade in urothelial cancer. Study background: Analyses used blood from 3 weeks (second dose) and 6 weeks after treatment start.

The V and J ends lost 7 bases and 10 bases, in that order; junction bases with no gene match: 9. Looked up from germline, CDR1 is LNHDA and CDR2 is SQIVND (reference sequence). The CDR3 is 13 residues long. Study outcomes and limitations: A pretreatment blood TCR clonality that fell below the median predicted better progression-free and overall survival.

The V gene is TRBV19, the J gene TRBJ2-1, with 8 bases lining up with TRBD2. The sequenced sample was PBMCs, obtained around atezolizumab (anti-PD-L1) treatment. The receptor comes from a man between 65 and 85 years old with urothelial cancer. CDR3 in DNA: TGTGCCAGTAATCCCCGGGAGGGCCGCGAGCAGTTCTTC. Amino acid sequence: CASNPREGREQFF.